These 14 T cell receptor beta chains were all obtained from the same sample, sequenced in a study of T cell responses to AZD1222 COVID-19 vaccine listed by TCRdb under 2021. In the paper's terms, the time point label means: baseline before first vaccination. To prepare the library, the immunoSEQ multiplex PCR assay was applied. Not all clones reach the TCRdb copy of this immuneACCESS table, which keeps in-frame sequences only. Checked studies attribute under half of the gap to unresolved V genes and leave the rest unexplained. The sample data list around 170,000 clones, and about nine tenths of these were observed just once. The ten largest clones add up to over 1.2% of the sample. The sequenced sample was peripheral blood, obtained on day 0 of AZD1222 vaccination. These receptors all stem from an adult in good health.

The chain employs TRBV28 and TRBJ2-5; weak D call: TRBD1 (8 bases). V was clipped by 4 bases and J by 4 bases, with 19 bases between them. This CDR3 is 16 amino acids long. Germline V gene data show CDR1 as MDHEN and CDR2 as SYDVKM. This CDR3 reads CASSSERGQAGETQYF. As DNA, the CDR3 is TGTGCCAGCAGTTCCGAGCGGGGACAGGCGGGAGAGACCCAGTACTTC.

This chain joins TRBV4-1 and TRBJ2-7; D may be TRBD1 (6 bases). Deletions cut 5 bases from V and 0 bases from J, with 14 bases between. CDR3 length equals 15 residues. Germline V gene sequence: CDR1 MGHRA, CDR2 YSYEKL. CDR3 residues: CASSMRTESSYEQYF. CDR3 bases: TGCGCCAGCAGCATGCGGACAGAGAGCTCCTACGAGCAGTACTTC.

The chain has TRBV7-3 and TRBJ1-2, with no clear D. With 3 bases removed from V and 7 bases from J, the gap between germline ends came to 12 bases. The germline gives CDR1 SGHTA, CDR2 FQGTGA. The CDR3 loop spans 13 amino acids. The CDR3 sequence: CASSFTARVGYTF. For the CDR3, the DNA is TGTGCCAGCAGCTTTACAGCACGGGTTGGCTACACCTTC.

The chain is built from TRBV15 and TRBJ2-1; 8 bases agree with TRBD1. CDR3 length: 13 residues. V was pared by 0 bases and J by 15 bases, with 7 bases of the junction left unmatched. Per germline, CDR1 LNHNV and CDR2 YYDKDF (reference sequence). CDR3 DNA: TGTGCCACCAGCAGAGATTACGGGACAGGTGGGTTCTTC. Its protein product is CATSRDYGTGGFF.

The J gene is TRBJ1-2, the V gene TRBV6-5, with no clear D. V lost 2 bases and J 8 bases, leaving 15 bases between the germline ends. Per the germline V gene, CDR1 is MNHEY and CDR2 is SVGAGI. This CDR3 is built from 14 residues. CDR3 sequence reads: CASSYAGPAKGYTF. Here the CDR3 DNA reads TGTGCCAGCAGTTACGCGGGCCCTGCCAAAGGCTACACCTTC.

The chain combines TRBV18 with TRBJ2-3; unclear D gene. Germline loops: CDR1 KGHSH, CDR2 LQKENI. Deletions cut 0 bases from V and 2 bases from J, with 9 bases between. The CDR3 runs to 15 residues. CDR3 nucleotide sequence: TGTGCCAGCTCACCACCAAGGCCACACACAGATACGCAGTATTTT. The encoded protein is CASSPPRPHTDTQYF.

The chain has TRBV11-2 and TRBJ1-6, with 8 bases matching TRBD1. This CDR3 spans 14 amino acids. Losses at the gene ends were 4 bases for V and 9 bases for J; bases not matched to a gene: 5. Germline-derived CDR1 and CDR2 are SGHAT and FQNNGV. CDR3 sequence (DNA): TGTGCCAGCAGCTCGGACAGGGTCGGTTCACCCCTCCACTTT. The encoded protein is CASSSDRVGSPLHF.

The gene calls are TRBV24-1 and TRBJ2-2, with 13 bases aligning to TRBD2. The V and J ends lost 1 base and 6 bases, in that order; junction bases with no gene match: 4. The germline gives CDR1 KGHDR, CDR2 SFDVKD. The CDR3 is 17 amino acids. DNA for the CDR3: TGTGCCACCAGTGATTTAGAACTAGCGGGGGGGCCCGGGGAGCTGTTTTTT. It encodes CATSDLELAGGPGELFF.

The chain is built from TRBV5-8 and TRBJ2-6, with 9 bases matching TRBD2. This CDR3 region has 18 residues. V lost 3 bases and J lost 0; bases outside the gene matches: 7. CDR1 SGHTS and CDR2 YDEGEE come from the germline V gene. In DNA, the CDR3 is TGTGCCAGCAGCTCAGCGGGGGGCATTCGCTCTGGGGCCAACGTCCTGACTTTC. Translated: CASSSAGGIRSGANVLTF.

V usage is TRBV3-1 (or the pseudogene TRBV3-2) and J usage is TRBJ2-2; 7 nucleotides match TRBD2. Per the germline V gene, CDR1 is LGHDT and CDR2 is YNNKEL (reference sequence). V lost 4 bases to trimming and J lost 2 bases; unmatched junction nucleotides: 7. The CDR3 has 16 amino acids. As DNA, the CDR3 is TGTGCCAGCAGCCCCTGGGGAGGGATAAACACCGGGGAGCTGTTTTTT. Encoded protein: CASSPWGGINTGELFF.

This chain links TRBV6-2 or TRBV6-3 with TRBJ1-1; D is possibly TRBD1 (6 bases). Trimming pared 5 bases from V and 4 bases from J, leaving 14 bases between. The CDR3 extends over 14 amino acids. Germline V gene sequence: CDR1 MNHEY, CDR2 SVGEGT. CDR3 amino acids: CASSQQGGATEAFF. The DNA for the CDR3 is TGTGCCAGCAGTCAACAGGGAGGAGCCACTGAAGCTTTCTTT.

The chain combines TRBV6-5 with TRBJ1-2; 9 nucleotides line up with TRBD1. V shed 6 bases, J shed 6 bases, and the junction held 5 bases outside the gene matches. This CDR3 comprises 13 residues. CDR1 and CDR2 from the germline V gene are MNHEY and SVGAGI. The CDR3 loop reads CASRRQGVDGYTF. For the CDR3, the DNA is TGTGCCAGCAGACGACAGGGGGTGGATGGCTACACCTTC.

J is TRBJ2-7 and V is TRBV14; D not resolved. This CDR3 spans 15 amino acids. Trimming removed 4 bases at V and 4 bases at J, with 17 bases between. The germline V gene encodes CDR1 SGHDN and CDR2 FVKESK. CDR3 protein: CASSRQNLDRYEQYF. The CDR3 DNA is TGTGCCAGCAGCCGCCAAAACCTAGACCGGTACGAGCAGTACTTC.

This clone appeared a single time. The rearrangement uses TRBV19 and TRBJ1-5; the D gene is possibly TRBD1 (6 bases). The CDR3 is 13 amino acids. V was trimmed by 8 bases and J by 6 bases, leaving 14 bases between them. Germline lookup yields CDR1 LNHDA and CDR2 SQIVND (reference sequence). CDR3 amino acids: CASGLQGFQPQHF. The CDR3 DNA reads TGTGCCAGTGGGCTGCAGGGGTTTCAGCCCCAGCATTTT.